A selection of T cell receptor beta chains follows, all from one sample in a study of T cell changes during pregnancy in multiple sclerosis. Sequenced by immunoSEQ multiplex PCR; TCRdb stores in-frame clones only, minus some. Counted here are roughly 84,000 clones, around 95% occurring once; the ten biggest clones make up around 1.4%. Sequencing was performed on peripheral blood, taken in the third trimester of pregnancy. These receptors all stem from a female donor in good health, enrolled as a control in a pregnancy study. Each CDR3 is given without its conserved first and last residue.

J gene,V gene,CDR3 protein
TRBJ1-5,TRBV27,ASSAGGYSNQPQH
TRBJ2-7,TRBV27,ASSLAAGTGIYEQY
TRBJ1-2,TRBV7-6,ASSLDSGNYGYT
TRBJ2-7,TRBV7-9,AGSGTSGYEQY
TRBJ2-5,TRBV28,ASSSGGRAKETQY
TRBJ2-7,TRBV10-3,AISERGQDYEQY
TRBJ2-1,TRBV9,ASSPTTSVFNEQF
TRBJ2-3,TRBV18,ASSPIADASTDTQY
TRBJ2-5,TRBV10-3,AISDPSGPSKETQY
TRBJ1-3,TRBV2,ASSLQGAASSGNTIY
TRBJ2-4,TRBV28,ASSPRGLAKNIQY
TRBJ2-7,TRBV30,AWSMTGTGDEQY
TRBJ2-7,TRBV6-6,ASSSVPWDSPYEQY
TRBJ2-1,TRBV5-1,ASSLAVTRTYNEQF
TRBJ2-7,TRBV27,ASSPSRGLPTYEQY
TRBJ1-5,TRBV19,ASRVGGNQPQH
TRBJ2-7,TRBV4-2,ASSQGAPAGAYEQY
TRBJ1-4,TRBV28,ASSARTGDNEKLF
TRBJ2-5,TRBV19,ASSPTSGSETQY
TRBJ2-7,TRBV7-9,ASSSDFDVNYEQY
TRBJ1-5,TRBV15,ATSRDRYSNQPQH
TRBJ2-3,TRBV4-2,ASSQDRGTDTQY
TRBJ2-1,TRBV28,ASSFRRVEQF
TRBJ1-2,TRBV20-1,SAKHTYGYT
TRBJ2-7,TRBV7-6,ASSLAQGTGLYEQY
TRBJ2-3,TRBV9,ASSFRTGTSTDTQY
TRBJ2-3,TRBV28,ASSWGSNTDTQY
TRBJ2-7,TRBV5-1,ASSLVGSRSYEQY
TRBJ2-7,TRBV2,ASSGTSGYEQY
TRBJ1-1,TRBV28,ASSPLEENTEAF
TRBJ2-7,TRBV7-2,ASSLMRSGRGSSYEQY
TRBJ2-3,TRBV28,ASSFLAGGTDTQY
TRBJ1-5,TRBV19,ASIQRRGGGPLGPQH
TRBJ2-3,TRBV5-8,ASSAGAREASGSTDTQY
TRBJ1-1,TRBV28,ASSLSGTGSMGGTEAF
TRBJ1-2,TRBV20-1,SARGTYT
TRBJ2-7,TRBV6-1,ASRSGTNYEQY
TRBJ2-3,TRBV27,ASSRELAGSTDTQY
TRBJ1-1,TRBV10-2,ASSETGRGLGERTEAF
TRBJ2-5,TRBV18,ASSPPGQSTFRETQY
TRBJ2-1,TRBV19,ASSSRRQGKNEQF
TRBJ1-2,TRBV7-9,ASSPWADYGYT
TRBJ1-4,TRBV5-1,ASSLGAAGGGNEKLF
TRBJ1-1,TRBV5-1,ASSRVPGQGTEAF
TRBJ2-1,TRBV30,AWRMSSYNEQF
TRBJ2-3,TRBV19,ASSFTDTQY
TRBJ2-6,TRBV9,ASSPRTGGAGANVLT
TRBJ1-1,TRBV13,ASRTTGNTEAF
TRBJ1-5,TRBV2,ASIRDRGLNQPQH
TRBJ2-3,TRBV15,ATSREGTSGSFIDTQY
TRBJ2-1,TRBV5-1,ASSLEAGFSYNEQF
TRBJ2-2,TRBV27,ASSPGTINTGELF
TRBJ2-1,TRBV2,ASSPTSGSNEQF
TRBJ2-1,TRBV2,ASGVNEQF
TRBJ2-2,TRBV5-1,ASYTQNTGELF
TRBJ1-2,TRBV4-1,ASSPHYTQPNYGYT